The T cell receptor (beta chain) under discussion was sequenced for a study of early T cells in non-severe SARS-CoV-2 infection. In the study overall: Unsorted whole blood bulk RNA was sequenced, with unpaired chains.

This CDR3 is built from 12 residues. The germline gives CDR1 SEHNR, CDR2 FQNEAQ (reference sequence). The V end lost 5 bases, the J end lost 10 bases, and 14 bases lay between the germline ends. Unique molecular identifiers were attached to individual cDNA molecules. TCRdb reprocessed the 5' RACE reads with MiXCR, giving one entry per CDR3 protein. The sample holds about 64,000 distinct CDR3 sequences, around 20% seen once. This sample comprised whole blood, obtained at baseline. The V call is TRBV7-9, the J call TRBJ1-1; a possible D gene is TRBD1 (6 bases). This clonotype originated in an adult who was a healthcare worker with PCR-confirmed SARS-CoV-2 infection or an uninfected control (not recorded which). The CDR3 here is CASSHRVPGAFF. The CDR3 coding sequence is TGTGCCAGCAGCCACAGGGTTCCGGGAGCTTTCTTT. The full variable domain, with the rest looked up from reference TRBV7-9 and TRBJ1-1, is DTGVSQNPRHKITKRGQNVTFRCDPISEHNRLYWYRQTLGQGPEFLTYFQNEAQLEKSRLLSDRFSAERPKGSFSTLEIQRTEQGDSAMYLCASSHRVPGAFFGQGTRLTVV.